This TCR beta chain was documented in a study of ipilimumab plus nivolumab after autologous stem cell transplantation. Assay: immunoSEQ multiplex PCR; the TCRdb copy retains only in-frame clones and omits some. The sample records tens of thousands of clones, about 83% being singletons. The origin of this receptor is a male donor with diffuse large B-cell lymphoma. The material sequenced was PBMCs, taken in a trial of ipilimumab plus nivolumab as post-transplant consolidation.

CDR3 bases: TGCGCCAGCAGCCCCGAAGCGACAGGGCGAGGTGGCTACACCTTC. It translates to CASSPEATGRGGYTF. The rearrangement links TRBV5-1 to TRBJ1-2; TRBD1 aligns across 7 bases. CDR3 length: 15 amino acids. Losses at the gene ends were 4 bases for V and 7 bases for J; bases not matched to a gene: 13. The germline CDR1 and CDR2 sequences are SGHRS and YFSETQ.